Given below is one T cell receptor (beta chain) in context. Antigen unknown. Per individual sample, total RNA of at least 5 micrograms was extracted. This specimen belongs to a study of blood T cells in healthy people across ages. Study in general: Capturing about one barcoded beta molecule per two T cells was achieved by template switching. Findings and limits, study-wide: The diversity estimates, figures obtained from one million T cells, were considered underestimates.

Germline loops: CDR1 MGHDK, CDR2 SYGVNS. There are 13 residues in the CDR3. V lost 7 bases to trimming and J lost 1 base, with 10 bases between them. For the second PCR, which ran for about 6 to 11 cycles, a sample-barcoded 5' primer and a J-beta primer mix were used. MiXCR was run by TCRdb on the 5' RACE reads, yielding one entry per CDR3 protein. The table includes some 1.1 million distinct CDR3 sequences, 35% to 40% detected once. The chain recombines TRBV25-1 with TRBJ1-1; the D is unclear. What was sequenced was blood. This sequence was found in a man aged 18 to 35 in good health. CDR3 region: CASTGPRNTEAFF. Written as DNA, the CDR3 is TGTGCCAGCACCGGGCCGCGGAACACTGAAGCTTTCTTT.